This T cell receptor beta chain was obtained from a study of cytomegalovirus exposure and HLA in healthy donors. Points from the study as a whole: Specific recognition of CMV antigens was confirmed in vitro for a few chains (all CMV-associated).

PCR primers comprised 60 Vbeta and 13 Jbeta primers. Sequencing was performed with immunoSEQ multiplex PCR; in TCRdb, only in-frame clones are kept and a portion is missing. The sample contains around 170,000 clones, roughly four fifths of which appear only once. To note about this clone: Its antigen is as yet unknown.

The CDR3 is 16 residues long. V shed 4 bases, J shed 4 bases, and the junction held 11 bases outside the gene matches. The germline V gene has CDR1 LNHDA and CDR2 SQIVND (reference sequence). The TCR sequence derives from a woman between 18 and 29 years old in good health and CMV-seronegative. Input material: PBMCs. J is TRBJ2-5 and V is TRBV19; 8 positions match TRBD2. CDR3 in amino acids: CASSTSGLEKTETQYF. In DNA form, the CDR3 reads TGTGCCAGTAGTACATCGGGACTAGAAAAGACAGAGACCCAGTACTTC.